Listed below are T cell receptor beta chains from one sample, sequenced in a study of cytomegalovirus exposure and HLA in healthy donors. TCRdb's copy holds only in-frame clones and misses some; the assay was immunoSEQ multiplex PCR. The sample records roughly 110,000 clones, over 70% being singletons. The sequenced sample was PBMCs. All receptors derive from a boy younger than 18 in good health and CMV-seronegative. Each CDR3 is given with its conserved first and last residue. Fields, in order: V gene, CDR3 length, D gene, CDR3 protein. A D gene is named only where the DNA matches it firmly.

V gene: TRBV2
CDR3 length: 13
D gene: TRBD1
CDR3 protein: CASSSGTGAGYTF

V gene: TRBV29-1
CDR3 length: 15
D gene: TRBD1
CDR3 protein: CSVVGTALSTDTQYF

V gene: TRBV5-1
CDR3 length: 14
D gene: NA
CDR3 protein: CASTVAGSTDTQYF

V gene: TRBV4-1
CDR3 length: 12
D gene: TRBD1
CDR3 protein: CASSQGKGARVF

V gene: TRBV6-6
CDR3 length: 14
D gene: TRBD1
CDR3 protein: CASSSGGNTGELFF

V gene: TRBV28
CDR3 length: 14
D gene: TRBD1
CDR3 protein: CASSSSGQLYEQYF

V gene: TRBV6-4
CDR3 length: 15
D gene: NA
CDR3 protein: CASREGGLSTDTQYF

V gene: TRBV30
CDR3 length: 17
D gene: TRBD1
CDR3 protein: CAWSPLGTGGSGNTIYF

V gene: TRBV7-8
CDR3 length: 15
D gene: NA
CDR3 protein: CASSSRLWGDTEAFF

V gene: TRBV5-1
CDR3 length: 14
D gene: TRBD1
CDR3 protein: CASSRGQGNEKLFF

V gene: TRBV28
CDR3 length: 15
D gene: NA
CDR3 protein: CASSFSLGHIYGYTF

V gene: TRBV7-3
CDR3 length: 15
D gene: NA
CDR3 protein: CASSPNGGDLTEAFF

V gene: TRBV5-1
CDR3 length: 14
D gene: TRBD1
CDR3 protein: CASSLWTGRDGYTF

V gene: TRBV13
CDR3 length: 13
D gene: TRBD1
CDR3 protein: CASSTGVNTEAFF

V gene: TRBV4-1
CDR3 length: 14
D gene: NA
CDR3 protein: CASSQGASAYEQYF

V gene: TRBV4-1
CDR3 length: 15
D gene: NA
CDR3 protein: CASSQEGGRGQPQHF

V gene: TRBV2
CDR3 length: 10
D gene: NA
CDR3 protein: CASTSYEQYF

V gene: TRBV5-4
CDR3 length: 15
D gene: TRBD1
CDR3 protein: CASSTRTGYIPEAFF

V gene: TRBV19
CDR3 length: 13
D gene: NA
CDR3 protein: CASSYGSSYEQYF

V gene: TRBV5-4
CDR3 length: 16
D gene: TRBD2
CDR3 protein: CASSLNLGGSSYEQYF

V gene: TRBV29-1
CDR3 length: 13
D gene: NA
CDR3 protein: CSVRPDGNQPQHF

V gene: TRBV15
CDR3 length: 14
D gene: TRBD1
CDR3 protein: CATVRDRTDNEQFF

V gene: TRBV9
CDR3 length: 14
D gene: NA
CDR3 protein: CASSPPLGQSEAFF

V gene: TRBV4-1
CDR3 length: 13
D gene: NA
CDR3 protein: CASSQDRVNEQFF

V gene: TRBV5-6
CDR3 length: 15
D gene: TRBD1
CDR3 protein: CASSFQGGLNYGYTF

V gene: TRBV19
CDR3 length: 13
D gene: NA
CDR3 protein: CASSTQGNTEAFF

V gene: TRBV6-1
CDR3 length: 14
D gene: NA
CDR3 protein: CASAVTVTDQPQHF

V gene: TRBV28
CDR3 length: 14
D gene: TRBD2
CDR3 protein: CASGRGSGANVLTF

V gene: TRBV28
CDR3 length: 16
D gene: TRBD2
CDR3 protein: CASSLLGLAGYNEQFF

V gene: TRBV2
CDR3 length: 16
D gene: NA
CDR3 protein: CASSALIPGLGEKLFF

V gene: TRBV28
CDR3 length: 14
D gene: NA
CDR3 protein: CASTRGLGGYGYTF